This TCR beta chain was recorded in a study of naive and memory T cell subsets. The beta constant-region primer was an equimolar mix of two oligonucleotides covering TRBC1 and TRBC2. Nested alpha and beta constant-region primers with the SP2 primer drove four PCR rounds on ligated cDNA. Using its own MiXCR run on the UMI-ligation and nested PCR reads, TCRdb lists one record per CDR3 protein. The table includes 120,000 to 150,000 distinct CDR3 sequences, 15% to 25% detected once. As to this clonotype: Its antigen is unidentified.

Four subsets defined by CD45RA and CD27 were sorted after CD3, CD4, CD8 and live/dead staining. General study findings and limits: Especially in CD8 cells, naive repertoires contained a few larger clonotypes, possibly CD45RA-re-expressing memory cells. Between naive and memory subsets, TCR abundance power law exponents differed.

Trimming cost V 6 bases and J 0 bases, with 17 bases left between them. This CDR3 has 16 residues. From germline, CDR1 is MNHEY and CDR2 SMNVEV (reference sequence). The sequenced sample was naive CD8+ T cells from blood. The source of this sequence is a human donor in good health. This chain connects TRBV27 to TRBJ2-5; TRBD1 is a possible D gene (6 bases). Here the CDR3 DNA reads TGTGCCAGCAGCCCCCAGGACAGACAACACCAAGAGACCCAGTACTTC. Encoded protein: CASSPQDRQHQETQYF.